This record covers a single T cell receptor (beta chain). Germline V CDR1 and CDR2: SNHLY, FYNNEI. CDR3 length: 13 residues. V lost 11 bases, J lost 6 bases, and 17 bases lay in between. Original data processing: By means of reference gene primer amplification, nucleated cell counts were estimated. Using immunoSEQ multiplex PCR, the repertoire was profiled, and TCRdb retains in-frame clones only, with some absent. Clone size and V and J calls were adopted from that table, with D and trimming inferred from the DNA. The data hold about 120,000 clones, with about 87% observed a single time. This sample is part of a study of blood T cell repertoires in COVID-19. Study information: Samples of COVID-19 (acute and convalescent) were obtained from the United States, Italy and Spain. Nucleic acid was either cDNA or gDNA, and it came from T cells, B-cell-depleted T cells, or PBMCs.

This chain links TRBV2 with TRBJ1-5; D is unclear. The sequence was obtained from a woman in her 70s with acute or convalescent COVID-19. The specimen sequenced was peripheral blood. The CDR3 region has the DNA TGTGCCGGTACAAACACCATCTCTCAGCCCCAGCATTTT. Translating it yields CAGTNTISQPQHF. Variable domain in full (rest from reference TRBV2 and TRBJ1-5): EPEVTQTPSHQVTQMGQEVILRCVPISNHLYFYWYRQILGQKVEFLVSFYNNEISEKSEIFDDQFSVERPDGSNFTLKIRSTKLEDSAMYFCAGTNTISQPQHFGDGTRLSIL.